The 2 T cell receptor beta chains below were found in one sample sequenced in a study of T cell responses to AZD1222 COVID-19 vaccine. Sequencing was performed with immunoSEQ multiplex PCR; in TCRdb, only in-frame clones are kept and a portion is missing. This sample has tens of thousands of clones, with around 89% found just once. The sample was peripheral blood, taken 28 days after the second dose of the MenACWY control vaccine. All receptors derive from an adult who received the MenACWY meningococcal vaccine as a control.

This chain joins TRBV6-1 and TRBJ1-1; D uncertain. Germline assignment: CDR1 MNHNS and CDR2 SASEGT. V lost 2 bases to trimming and J lost 6 bases, with 10 bases between them. This CDR3 is built from 13 residues. CDR3 region: CASSELGFSEAFF. CDR3 nucleotide sequence: TGTGCCAGCAGTGAACTGGGTTTCTCTGAAGCTTTCTTT.

V and J are TRBV30 and TRBJ2-5, with 12 bases fitting TRBD2. CDR3 length equals 17 residues. Per the germline V gene, CDR1 is GTSNPN and CDR2 is SVGIG (reference sequence). V lost 2 bases to trimming and J lost 5 bases; unmatched junction nucleotides: 12. CDR3 sequence: CAWSPPPGTSGPETQYF. CDR3 nucleotides: TGTGCCTGGAGTCCTCCCCCCGGGACTAGCGGGCCGGAGACCCAGTACTTC.